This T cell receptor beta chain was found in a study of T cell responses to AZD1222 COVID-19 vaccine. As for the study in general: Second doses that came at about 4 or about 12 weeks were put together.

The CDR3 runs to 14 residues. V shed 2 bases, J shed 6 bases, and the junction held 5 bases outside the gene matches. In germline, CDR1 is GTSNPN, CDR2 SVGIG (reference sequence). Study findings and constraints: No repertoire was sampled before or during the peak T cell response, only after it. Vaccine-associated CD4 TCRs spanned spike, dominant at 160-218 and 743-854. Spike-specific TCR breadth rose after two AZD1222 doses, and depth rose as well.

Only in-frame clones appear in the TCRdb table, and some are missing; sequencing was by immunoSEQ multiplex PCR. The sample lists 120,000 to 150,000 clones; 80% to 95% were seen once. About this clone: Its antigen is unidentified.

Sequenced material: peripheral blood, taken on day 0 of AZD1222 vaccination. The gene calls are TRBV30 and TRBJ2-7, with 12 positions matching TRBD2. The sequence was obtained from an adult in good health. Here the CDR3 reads CAWSRLAGVVEQYF. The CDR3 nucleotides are TGTGCCTGGAGTCGACTAGCGGGAGTGGTCGAGCAGTACTTC.